One and the same sample provided the 32 T cell receptor beta chains below, sequenced in a study of blood T cell repertoires in COVID-19. The data were produced by immunoSEQ multiplex PCR, yet TCRdb's version contains in-frame clones alone and is incomplete. The sample carries fewer than 110,000 clones, 85% recorded once. Sequenced material: peripheral blood. Receptors originate from a woman in her 70s with active or convalescent COVID-19.

The rearrangement joins TRBV7-9 to TRBJ2-2; no firm D call. Germline assignment: CDR1 SEHNR and CDR2 FQNEAQ (reference sequence). This CDR3 region has 14 residues. V lost 3 bases to trimming and J lost 1 base, with 6 bases between them. CDR3 DNA sequence: TGTGCCAGCAGCTTGAAACAGAACACCGGGGAGCTGTTTTTT. It is translated as CASSLKQNTGELFF.

V and J are TRBV6-5 and TRBJ2-7, with D perhaps matching TRBD1 (6 bases). The CDR3 is made up of 15 amino acids. The V gene lost 6 bases and the J gene lost 3 bases, with 18 bases spanning the gap. The germline gives CDR1 MNHEY, CDR2 SVGAGI. The CDR3 here is CASRSLQGLGYEQYF. The DNA of the CDR3 is TGTGCCAGCAGGTCATTACAGGGCTTGGGCTACGAGCAGTACTTC.

The table lists this clone with a count of one. This chain links TRBV3-1 (or the pseudogene TRBV3-2) with TRBJ1-5, with D possibly TRBD1 on 6 matching bases. The CDR3 covers 14 residues. Germline assignment: CDR1 LGHDT and CDR2 YNNKEL (reference sequence). Deletions cut 2 bases from V and 5 bases from J, with 10 bases between. This chain's CDR3 is CASSQLRGDQPQHF. CDR3 DNA: TGTGCCAGCAGCCAACTCAGGGGCGATCAGCCCCAGCATTTT.

This clone was seen a handful of times. The chain uses TRBV9 and TRBJ2-3; D remains unclear. The germline V gene has CDR1 SGDLS and CDR2 YYNGEE. V lost 0 bases and J 5 bases, leaving 7 bases between the germline ends. The CDR3 is made up of 13 amino acids. The CDR3: CASSVGSGDTQYF. The CDR3 nucleotides are TGTGCCAGCAGCGTAGGATCGGGAGATACGCAGTATTTT.

This clone was counted only a few times. The rearrangement joins TRBV7-9 to TRBJ1-1; D uncertain. Germline lookup yields CDR1 SEHNR and CDR2 FQNEAQ (reference sequence). The CDR3 has 14 amino acids. Deletions cut 2 bases from V and 0 bases from J, with 7 bases between. The CDR3 DNA reads TGTGCCAGCAGCTTACAGGTCGTGAACACTGAAGCTTTCTTT. This codes for CASSLQVVNTEAFF.

The chain couples TRBV9 to TRBJ2-1, with a possible D match to TRBD1 (6 bases). Between the trimmed V and J ends, which lost 3 bases and 12 bases, there was a span of 25 bases. This CDR3 comprises 16 residues. The germline gives CDR1 SGDLS, CDR2 YYNGEE. CDR3 DNA sequence: TGTGCCAGCAGCGCGCTCGGGGCAGGGAAGGGGGAACGGCAGTTCTTC. Its translation is CASSALGAGKGERQFF.

The chain employs TRBV30 and TRBJ2-2; no clear D gene. CDR3 length: 14 amino acids. V lost 1 base, J lost 3 bases, and 9 bases lay in between. Germline V gene sequence: CDR1 GTSNPN, CDR2 SVGIG (reference sequence). The CDR3 reads CAWSAHFYTGELFF. CDR3 DNA sequence: TGTGCCTGGAGTGCTCACTTCTACACCGGGGAGCTGTTTTTT.

This clone was counted a few times. The chain is built from TRBV12-3 or TRBV12-4 and TRBJ1-1; TRBD1 matches at 7 bases. V lost 6 bases to trimming and J lost 3 bases; unmatched junction nucleotides: 4. CDR3 length equals 13 residues. CDR3 sequence (DNA): TGTGCCAGCAGCAAACAGGGGTACACTGAAGCTTTCTTT. It is translated as CASSKQGYTEAFF.

This chain uses TRBV6-5 with TRBJ2-5; 7 bases are shared with TRBD2. The CDR3 is 13 amino acids. V shed 8 bases and J 9 bases; nucleotides not matched to a gene: 12. CDR1 MNHEY and CDR2 SVGAGI come from the germline V gene. The CDR3 loop is CASVREGGGAQYF. In DNA form, the CDR3 reads TGTGCCAGCGTAAGGGAGGGTGGAGGGGCCCAGTACTTC.

The rearrangement joins TRBV3-1 (or the pseudogene TRBV3-2) to TRBJ1-6; D unresolved. The V end was cut by 0 bases, the J end by 10 bases, with 10 bases between. The CDR3 runs to 14 residues. Germline CDR1 LGHDT, CDR2 YNNKEL (reference sequence). The CDR3 nucleotides are TGTGCCAGCAGCCAAGAAGGAGGGAACTCACCCCTCCACTTT. It specifies CASSQEGGNSPLHF.

V and J are TRBV30 and TRBJ1-2; D remains unclear. The CDR3 sequence is 12 residues long. V was clipped by 0 bases and J by 6 bases, with 8 bases between them. CDR1 is GTSNPN and CDR2 is SVGIG in the germline V gene (reference sequence). This CDR3 reads CAWSVNTNGYTF. DNA of the CDR3: TGTGCCTGGAGTGTAAACACCAATGGCTACACCTTC.

J is TRBJ2-5 and V is TRBV5-1, with 11 bases aligning to TRBD2. V lost 0 bases, J lost 2 bases, and 3 bases stayed unmatched. Germline CDR1 reads SGHRS; CDR2 reads YFSETQ. The CDR3 contains 16 residues. The CDR3 nucleotides are TGCGCCAGCAGCTTGGGGGGACTAGCGGAACAAGAGACCCAGTACTTC. It specifies CASSLGGLAEQETQYF.

This clone came up once. The rearrangement links TRBV7-2 to TRBJ2-7; 7 bases agree with TRBD2. With 1 base clipped from V and 4 bases from J, the junction kept 7 bases outside the gene matches. Germline V gene lookup returns CDR1 SGHTA and CDR2 FQGNSA. The CDR3 totals 15 residues. The CDR3 protein is CASSLVPGGGYEQYF. The CDR3 coding sequence is TGTGCCAGCAGCTTAGTTCCGGGAGGAGGTTACGAGCAGTACTTC.

Regarding this clone: The junction shows a germline mismatch at one end, possibly a read error. Here the CDR3 reads CASSPAGRAQLHF. The CDR3 coding sequence is TGTGCCAGTAGCCCCGCCGGGAGGGCTCAACTCCATTTC. V usage is TRBV19 and J usage is TRBJ1-2; no reliable D call. The CDR3 loop spans 13 amino acids. CDR1 and CDR2 (germline): LNHDA, SQIVND (reference sequence).

The J gene is TRBJ1-5, the V gene TRBV19; D not certain. The V end was cut by 5 bases, the J end by 0 bases, with 14 bases between. Per the germline V gene, CDR1 is LNHDA and CDR2 is SQIVND (reference sequence). The CDR3 length is 16 residues. The CDR3 DNA sequence: TGTGCCAGTAGTGCTGTGACGCCGGGTAGCAATCAGCCCCAGCATTTT. Translation: CASSAVTPGSNQPQHF.

With regard to this clone: At one of its ends the junction is not consistent with the germline gene, which may arise from a read error. The chain employs TRBV7-9 and TRBJ2-5; TRBD1 might be the D (6 bases). Germline V gene data show CDR1 as SEHNR and CDR2 as FQNEAQ (reference sequence). This CDR3 contains 17 residues. As DNA, the CDR3 is TGTGCCAGCACCTTACGGACAACAGGGCTCCCTCAAGAGACCCAGTACTTC. Amino acids: CASTLRTTGLPQETQYF. The whole variable domain, filled in from reference TRBV7-9 and TRBJ2-5, reads DTGVSQNPRHKITKRGQNVTFRCDPISEHNRLYWYRQTLGQGPEFLTYFQNEAQLEKSRLLSDRFSAERPKGSFSTLEIQRTEQGDSAMYLCASTLRTTGLPQETQYFGPGTRLLVL.

The DNA of the CDR3 is TGTGCCAGCAGCTCCGGGTGGGCGGGAGCTAGCACAGATACGCAGTATTTT. Encoded protein: CASSSGWAGASTDTQYF. The chain combines TRBV7-9 with TRBJ2-3; 7 nucleotides match TRBD2. V shed 4 bases, J shed 0 bases, and the junction held 10 bases outside the gene matches. The germline gives CDR1 SEHNR, CDR2 FQNEAQ (reference sequence). The CDR3 covers 17 residues.

This clone was observed a handful of times. The gene calls are TRBV5-1 and TRBJ1-4; 12 bases are shared with TRBD1. CDR3 length: 16 residues. J lost 5 bases, V lost 4 bases, and 6 bases had no gene match. Germline V CDR1 and CDR2: SGHRS, YFSETQ. CDR3 loop: CASSPGTGGQNEKLFF. The CDR3 DNA reads as TGCGCCAGCAGCCCCGGGACAGGGGGCCAGAATGAAAAACTGTTTTTT.

The count of this clone is one. The chain carries TRBV27 and TRBJ1-4; TRBD1 matches at 10 bases. Germline V gene data show CDR1 as MNHEY and CDR2 as SMNVEV (reference sequence). CDR3 length: 15 amino acids. With 8 bases clipped from V and 5 bases from J, the junction kept 8 bases outside the gene matches. CDR3 protein: CASRVPGQGNEKLFF. The CDR3 DNA sequence: TGTGCCAGCCGAGTCCCGGGACAGGGGAATGAAAAACTGTTTTTT.

The chain has TRBV28 and TRBJ1-5; maybe TRBD1 (6 bases). Germline V gene sequence: CDR1 MDHEN, CDR2 SYDVKM. CDR3 length: 13 residues. V was shortened by 7 bases and J by 3 bases, with 10 bases between the two germline ends. The CDR3 DNA reads as TGTGCCAGCACGACAGGCCTCAATCAGCCCCAGCATTTT. Amino acid sequence: CASTTGLNQPQHF.

The V gene is TRBV4-3, the J gene TRBJ2-1; D is ambiguous. This CDR3 contains 15 residues. Germline V CDR1 and CDR2: LGHNA, YSLEER. Trimming removed 0 bases at V and 4 bases at J, with 10 bases between. The CDR3 sequence: CASSQERDSYNEQFF. CDR3 DNA: TGCGCCAGCAGCCAAGAGCGAGACTCTTACAATGAGCAGTTCTTC.

About this clone itself: This sample also contains other DNA sequences that code for the same CDR3. The rearrangement links TRBV7-9 to TRBJ2-7; the D gene is possibly TRBD1 (7 bases). V was shortened by 2 bases and J by 4 bases, with 9 bases between the two germline ends. This CDR3 has 13 amino acids. Germline values: CDR1 SEHNR, CDR2 FQNEAQ (reference sequence). The CDR3 protein is CASSLSGGYEQYF. In DNA form, the CDR3 reads TGTGCCAGCAGCTTATCAGGGGGGTACGAGCAGTACTTC.

CDR3 sequence: CASSNRDRGPEAFF. CDR3 sequence (DNA): TGTGCCAGCAGCAACCGGGACAGGGGTCCTGAAGCTTTCTTT. The V call is TRBV5-6, the J call TRBJ1-1, with TRBD1 matching over 10 bases. Unmatched junction bases numbered 6, after V lost 4 bases and J lost 6 bases. CDR1 and CDR2 (germline): SGHDT, YYEEEE. This CDR3 spans 14 amino acids.

The chain links TRBV10-1 to TRBJ2-2; 9 bases map to TRBD1. V lost 5 bases to trimming and J lost 3 bases; unmatched junction nucleotides: 4. The CDR3 is made up of 15 amino acids. The germline V gene has CDR1 WNHNN and CDR2 SYGVQD (reference sequence). The CDR3 reads CASSSGTGYTGELFF. The CDR3 DNA reads TGCGCCAGCAGTTCCGGGACAGGGTACACCGGGGAGCTGTTTTTT.

This clone appeared once. The chain combines TRBV28 with TRBJ2-4, with 9 bases that match TRBD2. After removal of 2 bases from V and 5 bases from J, the junction contained 4 bases not matched to a gene. Germline V gene sequence: CDR1 MDHEN, CDR2 SYDVKM. The CDR3 sequence is 15 residues long. This CDR3 is CASSLAGGPENIQYF. Here the CDR3 DNA reads TGTGCCAGCAGTTTAGCGGGGGGGCCTGAAAACATTCAGTACTTC. The complete variable domain, with remaining parts taken from reference TRBV28 and TRBJ2-4, reads DVKVTQSSRYLVKRTGEKVFLECVQDMDHENMFWYRQDPGLGLRLIYFSYDVKMKEKGDIPEGYSVSREKKERFSLILESASTNQTSMYLCASSLAGGPENIQYFGAGTRLSVL.

The chain is built from TRBV4-3 and TRBJ1-1; 8 positions agree with TRBD1. Germline trimming cut 0 bases from V and 6 bases from J; bases unmatched to any gene: 6. Germline V gene data show CDR1 as LGHNA and CDR2 as YSLEER. This CDR3 has 15 residues. CDR3 sequence (DNA): TGCGCCAGCAGCCAAGACGGGGACAGGCTCCCTGAAGCTTTCTTT. Protein: CASSQDGDRLPEAFF.

This chain joins TRBV7-6 and TRBJ2-7; D gene unclear. Germline lookup yields CDR1 SGHVS and CDR2 FNYEAQ. This CDR3 comprises 15 residues. The V gene lost 0 bases and the J gene lost 2 bases, with 11 bases spanning the gap. CDR3: CASSLAMGETYEQYF. Here the CDR3 DNA reads TGTGCCAGCAGCTTAGCCATGGGCGAGACCTACGAGCAGTACTTC.

The rearrangement links TRBV28 to TRBJ1-2; TRBD1 matches at 9 bases. CDR1 and CDR2 (germline): MDHEN, SYDVKM. The CDR3 is made up of 15 amino acids. Trimming took 6 bases from V and 4 from J; bases not matched to a gene: 9. CDR3 in amino acids: CASSTTGGWSYGYTF. CDR3 bases: TGTGCCAGCAGCACCACAGGGGGCTGGAGCTATGGCTACACCTTC.

The rearrangement uses TRBV5-1 and TRBJ1-6; D may be TRBD1 (5 bases). Germline assignment: CDR1 SGHRS and CDR2 YFSETQ. The germline V and J ends were trimmed by 2 bases and 7 bases, with 10 bases remaining between them. CDR3 length equals 14 residues. CDR3 in amino acids: CASSLRQGNSPLHF. CDR3 bases: TGCGCCAGCAGCTTAAGGCAGGGAAATTCACCCCTCCACTTT.

J is TRBJ1-1 and V is TRBV3-1 (or the pseudogene TRBV3-2); 7 nucleotides match TRBD1. This CDR3 has 14 residues. Losses at the gene ends were 4 bases for V and 3 bases for J; bases not matched to a gene: 5. Per the germline V gene, CDR1 is LGHDT and CDR2 is YNNKEL (reference sequence). CDR3 loop: CASSRGQADTEAFF. For the CDR3, the DNA is TGTGCCAGCAGCCGCGGACAGGCTGACACTGAAGCTTTCTTT.

This chain joins TRBV10-3 and TRBJ1-4; weak D call: TRBD1 (6 bases). The ends were cut back, 8 bases at V and 5 bases at J, with 12 bases in the middle. Germline V gene sequence: CDR1 ENHRY, CDR2 SYGVKD. CDR3 length: 13 residues. The CDR3 loop reads CAIHRDLNEKLFF. DNA for the CDR3: TGTGCCATCCACAGGGACCTAAATGAAAAACTGTTTTTT.

This sequence joins TRBV2 and TRBJ1-4; the D is unclear. The CDR3 extends over 12 amino acids. Germline values: CDR1 SNHLY, CDR2 FYNNEI. V was clipped by 6 bases and J by 8 bases, with 10 bases between them. CDR3 bases: TGTGCCAGCAGGCCCAAGCGGGAAAAACTGTTTTTT. Protein sequence: CASRPKREKLFF.